One and the same sample provided the 28 T cell receptor beta chains below, sequenced in a study of blood T cell repertoires in COVID-19. The method was immunoSEQ multiplex PCR; TCRdb's version includes in-frame clones alone and lacks a portion of them. The data show under 150,000 clones, with more than 85% seen just once and less than 20% held by the top ten. The specimen was peripheral blood. Source of these receptors: a man aged 50-59 years with active or convalescent COVID-19.

J is TRBJ2-7 and V is TRBV2, with 9 bases lining up with TRBD2. The CDR3 is 15 amino acids. Unmatched junction bases numbered 8, after V lost 1 base and J lost 7 bases. Germline V lookup: CDR1 SNHLY, CDR2 FYNNEI. The DNA of the CDR3 is TGTGCCAGCAGTGAAGTGTCTAGCGGGGTCGGTGAGCAGTACTTC. Translating it yields CASSEVSSGVGEQYF.

The V call is TRBV27, the J call TRBJ1-2; D call uncertain. The germline V gene has CDR1 MNHEY and CDR2 SMNVEV (reference sequence). The length of the CDR3 is 13 residues. Trimming stripped 8 bases from V and 0 bases from J, with 10 bases between. The CDR3 nucleotides are TGTGCCAGCGGCCGTTCCTCTAACTATGGCTACACCTTC. It yields the protein CASGRSSNYGYTF.

J is TRBJ2-2 and V is TRBV19; 8 bases fit TRBD2. CDR1 and CDR2 (germline): LNHDA, SQIVND (reference sequence). V was clipped by 5 bases and J by 0 bases; unmatched bases: 2. The CDR3 is 15 residues long. The CDR3 here is CASSPLAANTGELFF. CDR3 in DNA: TGTGCCAGTAGTCCACTAGCGGCGAACACCGGGGAGCTGTTTTTT. Complete variable domain (other parts from reference TRBV19 and TRBJ2-2): DGGITQSPKYLFRKEGQNVTLSCEQNLNHDAMYWYRQDPGQGLRLIYYSQIVNDFQKGDIAEGYSVSREKKESFPLTVTSAQKNPTAFYLCASSPLAANTGELFFGEGSRLTVL.

The chain combines TRBV3-1 (or the pseudogene TRBV3-2) with TRBJ1-3; maybe TRBD1 (5 bases). The V end lost 4 bases, the J end lost 2 bases, and 15 bases lay between the germline ends. CDR3 length: 16 residues. CDR1 and CDR2 from the germline V gene are LGHDT and YNNKEL (reference sequence). The CDR3 DNA sequence: TGTGCCAGCAGCCCCCGGGCGGGGGTTGCTGGAAACACCATATATTTT. It specifies CASSPRAGVAGNTIYF.

The rearrangement links TRBV19 to TRBJ2-2; 7 nucleotides agree with TRBD1. This CDR3 has 15 amino acids. The germline CDR1 and CDR2 sequences are LNHDA and SQIVND (reference sequence). V shed 9 bases and J 0 bases; nucleotides not matched to a gene: 7. The CDR3 loop reads CASESGTANTGELFF. DNA of the CDR3: TGTGCCAGCGAGTCCGGGACAGCGAACACCGGGGAGCTGTTTTTT.

CDR3 sequence reads: CASVRNTGANVLTF. The CDR3, as DNA: TGTGCCAGCGTCAGGAACACTGGGGCCAACGTCCTGACTTTC. The chain employs TRBV19 and TRBJ2-6; D not resolved. This CDR3 has 14 amino acids. Germline CDR1 is LNHDA and CDR2 is SQIVND (reference sequence). The V and J ends lost 9 bases and 2 bases respectively, with 11 bases between them. Based on the CDR3 plus reference TRBV19 and TRBJ2-6, the full variable domain is DGGITQSPKYLFRKEGQNVTLSCEQNLNHDAMYWYRQDPGQGLRLIYYSQIVNDFQKGDIAEGYSVSREKKESFPLTVTSAQKNPTAFYLCASVRNTGANVLTFGAGSRLTVL.

The rearrangement links TRBV6-1 to TRBJ1-1, with a tentative D call TRBD1 (5 bases). CDR1 and CDR2 from the germline V gene are MNHNS and SASEGT. The CDR3 sequence is 16 residues long. Trimming pared 4 bases from V and 9 bases from J, leaving 24 bases between. The DNA for the CDR3 is TGTGCCAGCAGTGGGGGGGTCTCCAGAATAACCGGAAAAGCTTTCTTT. It specifies CASSGGVSRITGKAFF.

The chain couples TRBV7-9 to TRBJ2-1; the match to TRBD2 covers 12 bases. V lost 5 bases to trimming and J lost 5 bases; unmatched junction nucleotides: 7. Per germline, CDR1 SEHNR and CDR2 FQNEAQ (reference sequence). The CDR3 spans 16 residues. The CDR3 region is CASSQRTSGKDNEQFF. The DNA for the CDR3 is TGTGCCAGCAGCCAAAGGACTAGCGGGAAGGACAATGAGCAGTTCTTC.

The chain has TRBV7-2 and TRBJ2-3; tentatively, D is TRBD2 (6 bases). CDR1 is SGHTA, CDR2 FQGNSA, per germline. V lost 2 bases and J lost 2, with 17 bases in between. The CDR3 runs to 17 residues. The CDR3 bases are TGTGCCAGCAGCTTACTGGCTAGCGAGATAATCACAGATACGCAGTATTTT. Protein: CASSLLASEIITDTQYF.

The chain employs TRBV27 and TRBJ1-5, with 8 bases lining up with TRBD1. V was pared by 5 bases and J by 0 bases, with 15 bases of the junction left unmatched. The CDR3 is 19 residues long. CDR1 and CDR2 from the germline V gene are MNHEY and SMNVEV (reference sequence). DNA for the CDR3: TGTGCCAGCAGTCCGGGACAGGTCACTCAGACATATAGCAATCAGCCCCAGCATTTT. Encoded protein: CASSPGQVTQTYSNQPQHF.

This chain links TRBV6-1 with TRBJ1-3; D not resolved. V lost 3 bases and J 5 bases, leaving 8 bases between the germline ends. From germline, CDR1 is MNHNS and CDR2 SASEGT. The CDR3 is made up of 13 amino acids. The CDR3 reads CASSESGRNTIYF. The CDR3 DNA reads as TGTGCCAGCAGTGAGTCCGGGAGAAACACCATATATTTT.

This clone was observed a handful of times. The CDR3, as DNA: TGCAGCGTTGAAGATCCGCCCAAGACAGGGACAGATACGCAGTATTTT. As protein: CSVEDPPKTGTDTQYF. The V and J genes are TRBV29-1 and TRBJ2-3, with 7 bases fitting TRBD1. J lost 3 bases, V lost 0 bases, and 9 bases had no gene match. This CDR3 has 16 amino acids. CDR1 and CDR2 (germline): SQVTM, ANQGSEA.

The V gene is TRBV10-3, the J gene TRBJ2-1, with TRBD2 identical over 9 bases. This CDR3 has 14 residues. After removal of 6 bases from V and 4 bases from J, the junction contained 4 bases not matched to a gene. Germline V gives CDR1 ENHRY, CDR2 SYGVKD. The CDR3 DNA reads as TGTGCCATCAGCCCGACTAGCGGATACAATGAGCAGTTCTTC. Amino acids: CAISPTSGYNEQFF.

This clone was observed once. The rearrangement links TRBV6-1 to TRBJ2-3; weak D call: TRBD1 (5 bases). The CDR3 extends over 15 amino acids. V shed 3 bases and J shed 0 bases, with 10 bases lying between them. CDR1 and CDR2 from the germline V gene are MNHNS and SASEGT. In DNA, the CDR3 is TGTGCCAGCAGTGAGCAGGGAAGGAGCACAGATACGCAGTATTTT. Its translation is CASSEQGRSTDTQYF.

This chain connects TRBV19 to TRBJ1-5; 9 positions agree with TRBD1. V was pared by 7 bases and J by 2 bases, with 21 bases of the junction left unmatched. CDR3 length equals 20 residues. Germline CDR1 reads LNHDA; CDR2 reads SQIVND (reference sequence). CDR3 amino acids: CASTLHPQKQGAYGNQPQHF. The CDR3 DNA reads TGTGCCAGTACCCTCCACCCCCAAAAACAGGGGGCTTATGGCAATCAGCCCCAGCATTTT.

The chain links TRBV5-6 to TRBJ1-1; a weak D match, TRBD1 (6 bases). The CDR3 runs 13 residues. Germline values: CDR1 SGHDT, CDR2 YYEEEE. V was pared by 4 bases and J by 3 bases, with 10 bases between. CDR3 sequence (DNA): TGTGCCAGCAGCGCCACAGGGTACACTGAAGCTTTCTTT. Amino acids: CASSATGYTEAFF. Combining the CDR3 with reference TRBV5-6 and TRBJ1-1 gives the whole variable domain DAGVTQSPTHLIKTRGQQVTLRCSPKSGHDTVSWYQQALGQGPQFIFQYYEEEERQRGNFPDRFSGHQFPNYSSELNVNALLLGDSALYLCASSATGYTEAFFGQGTRLTVV.

The CDR3: CASSLYGAMNTEAFF. The DNA for the CDR3 is TGTGCCAGCAGTTTATATGGGGCCATGAACACTGAAGCTTTCTTT. The chain is built from TRBV27 and TRBJ1-1; D possibly corresponds to TRBD1 (5 bases). This CDR3 spans 15 amino acids. Germline CDR1 is MNHEY and CDR2 is SMNVEV (reference sequence). The ends were cut back, 1 base at V and 0 bases at J, with 9 bases in the middle.

The chain recombines TRBV10-3 with TRBJ1-4; no clear D. Trimming cost V 11 bases and J 5 bases, with 6 bases left between them. The CDR3 length is 10 residues. Germline-derived CDR1 and CDR2 are ENHRY and SYGVKD. The CDR3 region has the DNA TGTGCCGTCACAAATGAAAAACTGTTTTTT. Translation: CAVTNEKLFF.

The table lists this clone with a count of one. The V call is TRBV28, the J call TRBJ2-7, with D perhaps matching TRBD2 (6 bases). The CDR3 runs 15 residues. Germline CDR1 reads MDHEN; CDR2 reads SYDVKM. The germline V and J ends were trimmed by 6 bases and 3 bases, with 18 bases remaining between them. The chain's CDR3 is CASSLTSFPNYEQYF. DNA of the CDR3: TGTGCCAGCAGCCTGACTAGTTTTCCTAACTACGAGCAGTACTTC.

The chain joins TRBV15 to TRBJ1-4; TRBD1 might be the D (6 bases). The V gene lost 0 bases and the J gene lost 6 bases, with 8 bases spanning the gap. The CDR3 totals 14 residues. From germline, CDR1 is LNHNV and CDR2 YYDKDF (reference sequence). As DNA, the CDR3 is TGTGCCACCAGCAGAGATAACAGGGATGAAAAACTGTTTTTT. Its protein product is CATSRDNRDEKLFF.

V is TRBV4-3 and J is TRBJ2-1, with TRBD2 as a possible D gene (6 bases). The CDR3 loop spans 18 amino acids. Germline CDR1 and CDR2: LGHNA and YSLEER. Trimming removed 0 bases from V and 0 bases from J, with 15 bases in between. DNA of the CDR3: TGCGCCAGCAGCCAAGATTTACCGGGGGTAAGCTCCTACAATGAGCAGTTCTTC. It yields the protein CASSQDLPGVSSYNEQFF.

The J gene is TRBJ1-6, the V gene TRBV11-2; 9 nucleotides align to TRBD1. The CDR3 contains 16 residues. The V gene end was trimmed by 4 bases and the J gene end by 7 bases; junction bases not matched to a gene: 8. Germline V gene lookup returns CDR1 SGHAT and CDR2 FQNNGV. The CDR3 nucleotides read TGTGCCAGCAGCTACCCACAGGGGGCCGGGAATTCACCCCTCCACTTT. Its translation: CASSYPQGAGNSPLHF.

The DNA for the CDR3 is TGTGCCAGCAGCTTGCGAACTGAAAGGAGCTCCTATAATTCACCCCTCCACTTT. Protein sequence: CASSLRTERSSYNSPLHF. The chain uses TRBV5-5 and TRBJ1-6; D is ambiguous. Looked up from germline, CDR1 is SGHKS and CDR2 is YYEKEE (reference sequence). V was clipped by 1 base and J by 0 bases, with 14 bases between them. This CDR3 has 18 residues.

The rearrangement uses TRBV19 and TRBJ1-4; D is possibly TRBD1 (5 bases). This CDR3 is 14 amino acids long. Germline values: CDR1 LNHDA, CDR2 SQIVND (reference sequence). V dropped 7 bases and J dropped 5 bases, with 14 bases sitting between them. This CDR3 is CASMTSRGNEKLFF. The CDR3, as DNA: TGTGCCAGTATGACCTCCCGGGGGAATGAAAAACTGTTTTTT.

The CDR3 bases are TGCGCCAGCAGCTTGCAGGGGACGAACACTGAAGCTTTCTTT. This translates into CASSLQGTNTEAFF. V gene TRBV5-1 combines with J gene TRBJ1-1; tentative D call: TRBD1 (6 bases). The germline CDR1 and CDR2 sequences are SGHRS and YFSETQ. Trimming took 1 base from V and 1 from J, leaving 8 bases between them. The CDR3 loop spans 14 amino acids.

The rearrangement links TRBV7-2 to TRBJ2-7, with TRBD1 matching 11 bases. CDR3 length: 14 residues. V trimming: 5 bases; J trimming: 6 bases; junction bases outside the gene matches: 6. CDR1 SGHTA and CDR2 FQGNSA come from the germline V gene. The CDR3 region is CASSPGTGGREQYF. In DNA form, the CDR3 reads TGTGCCAGCAGCCCCGGGACAGGGGGTCGCGAGCAGTACTTC. Supplemented by reference TRBV7-2 and TRBJ2-7, the full variable domain reads GAGVSQSPSNKVTEKGKDVELRCDPISGHTALYWYRQSLGQGLEFLIYFQGNSAPDKSGLPSDRFSAERTGGSVSTLTIQRTQQEDSAVYLCASSPGTGGREQYFGPGTRLTVT.

The J gene is TRBJ1-1, the V gene TRBV19; D possibly corresponds to TRBD1 (5 bases). The germline V and J ends were trimmed by 4 bases and 0 bases, with 9 bases remaining between them. This CDR3 is built from 14 residues. Germline-derived CDR1 and CDR2 are LNHDA and SQIVND (reference sequence). The DNA for the CDR3 is TGTGCCAGTAGTACTACAGGTATGAACACTGAAGCTTTCTTT. It encodes CASSTTGMNTEAFF.

The CDR3 coding sequence is TGTGCCAGCAGTTCCTGGACAGGGTTTGCCACAGATACGCAGTATTTT. It codes for CASSSWTGFATDTQYF. The J gene is TRBJ2-3, the V gene TRBV27, with 8 bases matching TRBD1. The V and J ends lost 4 bases and 2 bases, in that order; junction bases with no gene match: 8. CDR3 size: 16 residues. Germline assignment: CDR1 MNHEY and CDR2 SMNVEV (reference sequence).